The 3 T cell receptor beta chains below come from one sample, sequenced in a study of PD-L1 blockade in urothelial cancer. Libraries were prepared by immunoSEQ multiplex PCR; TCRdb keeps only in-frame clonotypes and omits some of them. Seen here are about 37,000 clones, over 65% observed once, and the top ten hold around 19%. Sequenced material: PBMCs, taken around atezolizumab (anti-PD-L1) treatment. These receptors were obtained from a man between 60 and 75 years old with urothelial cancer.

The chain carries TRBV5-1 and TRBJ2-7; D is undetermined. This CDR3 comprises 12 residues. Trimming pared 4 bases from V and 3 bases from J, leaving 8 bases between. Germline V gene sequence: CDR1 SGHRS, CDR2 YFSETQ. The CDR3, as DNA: TGCGCCAGCAGCCCCCCGGGCTACGAGCAGTACTTC. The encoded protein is CASSPPGYEQYF.

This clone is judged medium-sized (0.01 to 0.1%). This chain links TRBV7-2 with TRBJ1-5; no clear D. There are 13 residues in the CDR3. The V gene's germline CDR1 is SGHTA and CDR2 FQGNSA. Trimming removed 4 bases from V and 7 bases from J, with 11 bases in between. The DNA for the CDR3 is TGTGCCAGCAGCTCCTGGGCCGCACAGCCCCAGCATTTT. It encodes CASSSWAAQPQHF.

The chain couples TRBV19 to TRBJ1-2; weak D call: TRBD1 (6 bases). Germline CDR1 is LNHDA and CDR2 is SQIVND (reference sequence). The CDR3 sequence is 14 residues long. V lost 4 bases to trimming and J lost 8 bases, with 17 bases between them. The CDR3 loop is CASSNDWDIDGYTF. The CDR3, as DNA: TGTGCCAGTAGTAACGACTGGGACATCGACGGCTACACCTTC.